The 31 T cell receptor beta chains below all came from one sample that was sequenced in a study of CD8+CD57+ T cells in acquired aplastic anemia. The TCR beta profiling, which covered VDJ combination and CDR3 sequence, was carried out using genomic DNA as the template. TCRdb re-called the reads with MiXCR, one entry per CDR3 protein. The sample lists approximately 300,000 distinct CDR3 sequences; 45% to 65% were seen once. Sequencing involved patients with CD8+CD57+ cell expansion previously shown by flow cytometry. The specimen sequenced was sorted CD4+, CD8+, or CD8+CD57+ T cells (not recorded which) from PBMCs. The receptors were gathered from a human donor with aplastic anemia.

In the case of this clonotype: A clone one base away is much larger, so this may be a read error. The CDR3 is CASSKGQAEVYEQFF. The DNA of the CDR3 is TGTGCCAGCTCAAAGGGACAGGCCGAAGTGTACGAGCAGTTCTTC. The V and J genes are TRBV18 and TRBJ2-1; 8 bases match TRBD1. CDR1 is KGHSH and CDR2 is LQKENI in the germline V gene. V was clipped by 5 bases and J by 10 bases; unmatched bases: 13. This CDR3 has 15 residues. The variable domain in full, with the rest retrieved from reference TRBV18 and TRBJ2-1, is NAGVMQNPRHLVRRRGQEARLRCSPMKGHSHVYWYRQLPEEGLKFMVYLQKENIIDESGMPKERFSAEFPKEGPSILRIQQVVRGDSAAYFCASSKGQAEVYEQFFGPGTRLTVL.

This chain joins TRBV20-1 and TRBJ2-1; 11 nucleotides match TRBD2. Unmatched junction bases numbered 11, after V lost 3 bases and J lost 10 bases. The CDR3 sequence is 15 residues long. The germline gives CDR1 DFQATT, CDR2 SNEGSKA (reference sequence). The CDR3 region has the DNA TGCAGTGCTAGCCCGTTACTAGCGGGAGTTCGAGAGCAGTTCTTC. Residues: CSASPLLAGVREQFF.

V usage is TRBV4-3 and J usage is TRBJ2-7; the D call may be TRBD1 or TRBD2 (5 bases each). The V end lost 0 bases, the J end lost 4 bases, and 13 bases lay between the germline ends. Germline CDR1 reads LGHNA; CDR2 reads YSLEER. The CDR3 contains 15 residues. CDR3 bases: TGCGCCAGCAGCCAAGATCTGAGGGGTGGTTACGAGCAGTACTTC. Amino acids: CASSQDLRGGYEQYF.

This clonotype was picked up many times. This chain connects TRBV20-1 to TRBJ1-1; 11 bases match TRBD1. This CDR3 is built from 13 residues. V lost 4 bases to trimming and J lost 5 bases; unmatched junction nucleotides: 3. CDR1 and CDR2 from the germline V gene are DFQATT and SNEGSKA (reference sequence). The CDR3 DNA reads TGCAGTGCTATCCGGGACAGGGGGACTGAAGCTTTCTTT. Protein: CSAIRDRGTEAFF.

The rearrangement links TRBV2 to TRBJ2-5, with 8 bases fitting TRBD1. This CDR3 has 14 residues. Germline V gives CDR1 SNHLY, CDR2 FYNNEI. V lost 5 bases to trimming and J lost 7 bases; unmatched junction nucleotides: 9. CDR3 amino acids: CASSLDRVEGTQYF. The CDR3, as DNA: TGTGCCAGCAGTTTGGACAGGGTGGAAGGGACCCAGTACTTC.

The chain links TRBV19 to TRBJ1-1; tentative D call: TRBD1 (5 bases). Trimming shortened V by 5 bases and J by 2 bases, and 21 bases separated the two germline ends. This CDR3 is built from 17 residues. CDR1 LNHDA and CDR2 SQIVND come from the germline V gene (reference sequence). DNA for the CDR3: TGTGCCAGTAGTGGACCACCGGGGCAGATGTACAACACTGAAGCTTTCTTT. Protein: CASSGPPGQMYNTEAFF. The entire variable domain, with the rest obtained from reference TRBV19 and TRBJ1-1, is as follows: DGGITQSPKYLFRKEGQNVTLSCEQNLNHDAMYWYRQDPGQGLRLIYYSQIVNDFQKGDIAEGYSVSREKKESFPLTVTSAQKNPTAFYLCASSGPPGQMYNTEAFFGQGTRLTVV.

CDR3 bases: TGCAGTGAGAGAGGCCTAGCGGCCGTTCAAGATACGCAGTATTTT. As protein: CSERGLAAVQDTQYF. The V gene is TRBV20-1, the J gene TRBJ2-3, with 7 bases lining up with TRBD2. The CDR3 spans 15 residues. After removal of 7 bases from V and 5 bases from J, the junction contained 15 bases not matched to a gene. Germline-derived CDR1 and CDR2 are DFQATT and SNEGSKA (reference sequence).

V usage is TRBV20-1 and J usage is TRBJ1-2, with 7 bases lining up with TRBD1. V shed 5 bases and J 8 bases; nucleotides not matched to a gene: 8. Germline CDR1 DFQATT, CDR2 SNEGSKA (reference sequence). The CDR3 runs 12 residues. Here the CDR3 reads CSAGEQGSGYTF. The CDR3, as DNA: TGCAGTGCTGGCGAACAGGGGTCGGGCTACACCTTC.

The table lists this clonotype with a few counts. The J gene is TRBJ1-6, the V gene TRBV5-1, with unresolved D. This CDR3 has 14 amino acids. CDR1 SGHRS and CDR2 YFSETQ come from the germline V gene. The V gene lost 5 bases and the J gene lost 11 bases, with 17 bases spanning the gap. Written as DNA, the CDR3 is TGCGCCAGCAGAAGGGCAGGCATAACAACACCCCTCCACTTT. Translation gives CASRRAGITTPLHF. The variable domain in full, completed from reference TRBV5-1 and TRBJ1-6, reads KAGVTQTPRYLIKTRGQQVTLSCSPISGHRSVSWYQQTPGQGLQFLFEYFSETQRNKGNFPGRFSGRQFSNSRSEMNVSTLELGDSALYLCASRRAGITTPLHFGNGTRLTVT.

The gene calls are TRBV7-8 and TRBJ2-7, with D possibly being TRBD1 (5 bases). The germline gives CDR1 SGHVS, CDR2 FQNEAQ. Trimming removed 5 bases from V and 4 bases from J, with 9 bases in between. The CDR3 extends over 12 amino acids. CDR3 nucleotide sequence: TGTGCCAGCAGCCAATCAGGGTACGAGCAGTACTTC. Amino acids: CASSQSGYEQYF.

On this clonotype itself: At one boundary the junction diverges from the germline segment, which might be a read error. The V and J genes are TRBV7-3 and TRBJ2-6; no clear D gene. CDR3 length: 12 residues. Germline V gene sequence: CDR1 SGHTA, CDR2 FQGTGA. Written as DNA, the CDR3 is TGTGCCAGTGGATCTGGGGTCAACGTCCTGACTTTC. Residues: CASGSGVNVLTF.

The chain uses TRBV5-1 and TRBJ1-2, with 9 nucleotides matching TRBD1. The germline V gene encodes CDR1 SGHRS and CDR2 YFSETQ. The CDR3 runs to 14 residues. J gave up 4 bases and V 5 bases, and 6 bases lay outside the gene matches. CDR3 loop: CASSNRGQGYGYTF. The CDR3 DNA reads as TGCGCCAGCAGTAACAGGGGGCAAGGCTATGGCTACACCTTC.

Of note for this clonotype: The junction departs from germline at one end; a sequencing error may be responsible. The chain is built from TRBV7-7 and TRBJ2-7; D is perhaps TRBD1 (6 bases). Germline CDR1 is SSHAT and CDR2 is FNYEAQ (reference sequence). The CDR3 has 13 amino acids. CDR3 DNA: TGTGCTAGCAGCTTCAACAGGGAGTACGAGCAGTACTTC. Protein product: CASSFNREYEQYF. Supplemented by reference TRBV7-7 and TRBJ2-7, the full variable domain reads GAGVSQSPRYKVTKRGQDVTLRCDPISSHATLYWYQQALGQGPEFLTYFNYEAQPDKSGLPSDRFSAERPEGSISTLTIQRTEQRDSAMYRCASSFNREYEQYFGPGTRLTVT.

This clonotype has ten or more counts. The chain recombines TRBV9 with TRBJ2-1; 12 bases align to TRBD2. The length of the CDR3 is 17 residues. CDR1 is SGDLS, CDR2 YYNGEE, per germline. Trimming cost V 4 bases and J 0 bases; bases outside gene matches: 5. In DNA, the CDR3 is TGTGCCAGCAGCTCACGACTAGCGGGGGTCTCCTACAATGAGCAGTTCTTC. Protein product: CASSSRLAGVSYNEQFF.

The rearrangement uses TRBV7-9 and TRBJ1-4; D uncertain. The CDR3 length is 13 residues. V gave up 3 bases and J gave up 6 bases, with 8 bases separating them. Germline loops: CDR1 SEHNR, CDR2 FQNEAQ (reference sequence). The CDR3 DNA sequence: TGTGCCAGCAGCTTGGAGGGCGATGAAAAACTGTTTTTT. Translation: CASSLEGDEKLFF.

This sequence joins TRBV29-1 and TRBJ2-7; D not certain. This CDR3 contains 12 residues. Per germline, CDR1 SQVTM and CDR2 ANQGSEA. Trimming stripped 4 bases from V and 4 bases from J, with 11 bases between. The CDR3 region is CSVAPHPYEQYF. CDR3 bases: TGCAGCGTTGCCCCTCACCCTTACGAGCAGTACTTC.

This clonotype has at least ten counts. This chain links TRBV3-1 with TRBJ2-3; 9 bases map to TRBD1. This CDR3 has 16 amino acids. Germline loops: CDR1 LGHDT, CDR2 YNNKEL (reference sequence). Trimming took 2 bases from V and 4 from J; bases not matched to a gene: 7. CDR3 in amino acids: CASSQWTGEVADTQYF. The CDR3 nucleotides are TGTGCCAGCAGCCAATGGACAGGGGAAGTCGCAGATACGCAGTATTTT.

Of note for this clonotype: One end of the junction is discordant with germline, which a read error may explain. The V call is TRBV5-5, the J call TRBJ2-1; D not certain. The CDR3 runs 18 residues. CDR1 SGHKS and CDR2 YYEKEE come from the germline V gene (reference sequence). CDR3 bases: TGCGCCAGCAGCCAAGATAGGGCACACCATAGCTCCTACAATGAGCAGTTCTTC. It encodes CASSQDRAHHSSYNEQFF.

The chain employs TRBV20-1 and TRBJ2-3, with 15 bases fitting TRBD2. The tail of the sequence fits TRBJ2-1 better, so the J call may be wrong. CDR3 length: 13 amino acids. Germline loops: CDR1 DFQATT, CDR2 SNEGSKA (reference sequence). CDR3 DNA sequence: TGCAGTGGGGGACTAGCGGGAGGTGGTGAGCAGTTCTTC. As protein: CSGGLAGGGEQFF.

The rearrangement uses TRBV12-3 or TRBV12-4 and TRBJ1-2; 9 positions match TRBD1. V shed 6 bases, J shed 1 base, and the junction held 6 bases outside the gene matches. The CDR3 is 15 amino acids. CDR3 in DNA: TGTGCCAGCAGCAATGACAGGGGGGATAACTATGGCTACACCTTC. Its protein is CASSNDRGDNYGYTF.

In regard to this clonotype: One junction end does not reproduce the germline sequence, and a read error may be involved. This chain connects TRBV2 to TRBJ2-6, with 9 positions matching TRBD1. Germline assignment: CDR1 SNHLY and CDR2 FYNNEI. The CDR3 is 16 residues long. The CDR3 coding sequence is TGTGCCGGCAGGACAGGGGCCGGCTCTGGGGCCAACGCCCTGACTTTC. The encoded protein is CAGRTGAGSGANALTF.

The genes are TRBV12-3 or TRBV12-4 and TRBJ1-1, with D uncertain. This CDR3 spans 14 amino acids. V was shortened by 8 bases and J by 0 bases, with 13 bases between the two germline ends. The CDR3: CASSRTAMNTEAFF. The CDR3 DNA reads as TGTGCCAGCTCAAGGACGGCGATGAACACTGAAGCTTTCTTT.

This clonotype was seen at least ten times. The germline gene is not matched at one end of the junction; a read error may be the cause. The J gene is TRBJ1-5, the V gene TRBV5-1; D is ambiguous. The CDR3 runs to 11 residues. The germline gives CDR1 SGHRS, CDR2 YFSETQ. CDR3 bases: TGCGCCAGCAGCTTTAAGGGCAGCTACCCTTTT. Its protein product is CASSFKGSYPF. Combining the CDR3 with reference TRBV5-1 and TRBJ1-5 gives the whole variable domain KAGVTQTPRYLIKTRGQQVTLSCSPISGHRSVSWYQQTPGQGLQFLFEYFSETQRNKGNFPGRFSGRQFSNSRSEMNVSTLELGDSALYLCASSFKGSYPFGDGTRLSIL.

Details on this clonotype: An end of the junction differs from the germline gene, which may be a read error. The rearrangement uses TRBV7-3 and TRBJ2-7, with 10 bases aligning to TRBD2. This CDR3 spans 15 amino acids. Germline values: CDR1 SGHTA, CDR2 FQGTGA. Here the CDR3 reads CACSSLAGEGYEQYF. The CDR3 coding sequence is TGTGCCTGCAGCTCCCTAGCGGGAGAGGGTTACGAGCAGTACTTC.

The gene calls are TRBV10-3 and TRBJ2-1; D not resolved. V lost 3 bases and J lost 0, with 9 bases in between. This CDR3 comprises 15 residues. The germline V gene has CDR1 ENHRY and CDR2 SYGVKD. The CDR3 nucleotides are TGTGCCATCAGTGACTTCTCGAGCTCCTACAATGAGCAGTTCTTC. Translation gives CAISDFSSSYNEQFF.

This chain connects TRBV19 to TRBJ1-4; D might be TRBD1 (6 bases). Trimming removed 6 bases at V and 3 bases at J, with 11 bases between. The CDR3 extends over 14 amino acids. The germline V gene encodes CDR1 LNHDA and CDR2 SQIVND (reference sequence). The CDR3 spells CASRTGSSNEKLFF. The CDR3 nucleotides are TGTGCCAGTAGGACAGGTAGCTCTAATGAAAAACTGTTTTTT.

This clonotype was seen repeatedly, ten times or more. The rearrangement joins TRBV7-8 to TRBJ1-3, with D perhaps TRBD1 (6 bases). Germline CDR1 is SGHVS and CDR2 is FQNEAQ. The CDR3 runs to 14 residues. V was pared by 5 bases and J by 2 bases, with 10 bases between. DNA of the CDR3: TGTGCCAGCAGCCCCTACAGGGCTGGAAACACCATATATTTT. Translating it yields CASSPYRAGNTIYF. The complete variable domain, with remaining parts taken from reference TRBV7-8 and TRBJ1-3, reads GAGVSQSPRYKVAKRGQDVALRCDPISGHVSLFWYQQALGQGPEFLTYFQNEAQLDKSGLPSDRFFAERPEGSVSTLKIQRTQQEDSAVYLCASSPYRAGNTIYFGEGSWLTVV.

Ten or more counts support this clonotype. The chain links TRBV2 to TRBJ2-3; 7 nucleotides agree with TRBD1. CDR3 length: 14 amino acids. V shed 9 bases and J 3 bases; nucleotides not matched to a gene: 9. Germline V CDR1 and CDR2: SNHLY, FYNNEI. DNA of the CDR3: TGTGCCAGTCAGACAGGGCTTATGACAGATACGCAGTATTTT. Translation: CASQTGLMTDTQYF.

J is TRBJ2-5 and V is TRBV7-8; no clear D. This CDR3 contains 16 residues. The germline V and J ends were trimmed by 5 bases and 5 bases, with 21 bases remaining between them. Germline CDR1 is SGHVS and CDR2 is FQNEAQ. This chain's CDR3 is CASSPRRWAPRETQYF. CDR3 bases: TGTGCCAGCAGCCCGAGAAGGTGGGCTCCCCGGGAGACCCAGTACTTC.

This clonotype has a count of ten or more. V usage is TRBV20-1 and J usage is TRBJ2-1; D unresolved. Germline assignment: CDR1 DFQATT and CDR2 SNEGSKA (reference sequence). Trimming removed 0 bases from V and 6 bases from J, with 12 bases in between. The CDR3 is 14 residues long. CDR3 in amino acids: CSARDPSRANEQFF. CDR3 in DNA: TGCAGTGCTAGAGATCCCAGCCGGGCCAATGAGCAGTTCTTC.

J is TRBJ1-6 and V is TRBV5-6, with TRBD1 identical over 8 bases. Germline CDR1 SGHDT, CDR2 YYEEEE. CDR3 length equals 16 residues. Trimming at V came to 0 bases and at J to 10 bases, leaving 9 bases not matched to a gene. CDR3 residues: CASSLVADRVTSPLHF. In DNA, the CDR3 is TGTGCCAGCAGCTTGGTCGCGGACAGGGTTACCTCACCCCTCCACTTT.